These 19 T cell receptor beta chains came from one sample sequenced in a study of blood T cell repertoires in COVID-19. Some clones are missing from TCRdb's copy, which holds only in-frame ones; the method was immunoSEQ multiplex PCR. The table lists fewer than 85,000 clones, around four fifths of them singletons. Sequencing input: peripheral blood. These receptors originate from an older woman with acute or convalescent COVID-19.

The CDR3 protein is CAWSVAQTGLSQHF. DNA for the CDR3: TGTGCCTGGAGTGTCGCCCAGACAGGCTTGTCCCAGCATTTT. This chain uses TRBV30 with TRBJ1-5, with D possibly matching TRBD1 (6 bases). CDR1 and CDR2 (germline): GTSNPN, SVGIG (reference sequence). V was shortened by 0 bases and J by 11 bases, with 17 bases between the two germline ends. The length of the CDR3 is 14 residues.

This sequence joins TRBV7-9 and TRBJ1-2; D not resolved. Per the germline V gene, CDR1 is SEHNR and CDR2 is FQNEAQ (reference sequence). Trimming left V 2 bases short and J 2 bases short, with 6 bases between. The CDR3 consists of 13 residues. CDR3 in amino acids: CASSLILNYGYTF. CDR3 DNA sequence: TGTGCCAGCAGCTTAATTCTAAACTATGGCTACACCTTC.

The chain links TRBV6-4 to TRBJ1-2, with TRBD1 matching 7 bases. The V gene end was trimmed by 5 bases and the J gene end by 0 bases; junction bases not matched to a gene: 3. Germline values: CDR1 MRHNA, CDR2 SNTAGT. The CDR3 is 14 residues long. In DNA form, the CDR3 reads TGTGCCAGCAGTTCCGGGACAGCTAACTATGGCTACACCTTC. Translated: CASSSGTANYGYTF.

This clone was seen a single time. The chain carries TRBV6-5 and TRBJ1-3; D is perhaps TRBD1 (6 bases). V gave up 5 bases and J gave up 3 bases, with 11 bases separating them. Per germline, CDR1 MNHEY and CDR2 SVGAGI. There are 14 residues in the CDR3. The CDR3 region is CASSKTGLGNTIYF. The CDR3 bases are TGTGCCAGCAGTAAAACAGGGCTTGGAAACACCATATATTTT.

The chain recombines TRBV20-1 with TRBJ1-5; 7 bases agree with TRBD1. CDR3 size: 14 residues. V trimming: 3 bases; J trimming: 5 bases; junction bases outside the gene matches: 7. Germline V gene sequence: CDR1 DFQATT, CDR2 SNEGSKA (reference sequence). This CDR3 is CSASVRQGDQPQHF. DNA for the CDR3: TGCAGTGCTAGTGTCCGCCAGGGGGATCAGCCCCAGCATTTT.

The chain links TRBV5-1 to TRBJ2-1; a possible D gene is TRBD2 (5 bases). Germline lookup yields CDR1 SGHRS and CDR2 YFSETQ. This CDR3 has 15 amino acids. Trimming cost V 0 bases and J 5 bases, with 12 bases left between them. The CDR3 loop is CASSLVQRNNNEQFF. The CDR3, as DNA: TGCGCCAGCAGCTTGGTACAGCGGAACAACAATGAGCAGTTCTTC.

This clone came up once. The chain combines TRBV25-1 with TRBJ1-4; D gene unclear. Germline lookup yields CDR1 MGHDK and CDR2 SYGVNS. The germline V and J ends were trimmed by 1 base and 8 bases, with 11 bases remaining between them. This CDR3 comprises 14 residues. The CDR3 is CASSEFIEVEKLFF. For the CDR3, the DNA is TGTGCCAGCAGTGAATTTATCGAGGTCGAAAAACTGTTTTTT.

CDR3 loop: CAWSTGTTNYGYTF. The DNA of the CDR3 is TGTGCCTGGAGTACCGGGACAACTAACTATGGCTACACCTTC. V usage is TRBV30 and J usage is TRBJ1-2; maybe TRBD1 (6 bases). CDR1 and CDR2 (germline): GTSNPN, SVGIG (reference sequence). V lost 2 bases and J 0 bases, leaving 10 bases between the germline ends. This CDR3 contains 14 residues.

A few counts support this clone. Germline is not matched at one junction end, which may reflect a read error. The chain recombines TRBV7-7 with TRBJ2-7; D remains unclear. CDR1 SSHAT and CDR2 FNYEAQ come from the germline V gene (reference sequence). The CDR3 runs to 13 residues. The chain's CDR3 is CASSPYAGLEQYF. In DNA form, the CDR3 reads TGTGCTAGCAGCCCTTATGCAGGTCTCGAGCAGTACTTC.

V and J are TRBV30 and TRBJ1-1; perhaps TRBD1 as D (6 bases). There are 14 residues in the CDR3. Trimming removed 3 bases at V and 5 bases at J, with 16 bases between. Germline-derived CDR1 and CDR2 are GTSNPN and SVGIG (reference sequence). This CDR3 is CAWRVSSGVTEAFF. CDR3 nucleotide sequence: TGTGCCTGGAGGGTTAGCTCAGGGGTTACTGAAGCTTTCTTT.

This chain joins TRBV5-6 and TRBJ2-7; tentative D call: TRBD1 (5 bases). CDR1 and CDR2 (germline): SGHDT, YYEEEE. The CDR3 runs 16 residues. V was shortened by 1 base and J by 0 bases, with 14 bases between the two germline ends. CDR3 DNA sequence: TGTGCCAGCAGCTTGTTTGGGGCAGGGCTCTCCTACGAGCAGTACTTC. Amino acid sequence: CASSLFGAGLSYEQYF.

A single count supports this clone. V is TRBV18 and J is TRBJ1-3, with a tentative D call TRBD1 (5 bases). Trimming pared 6 bases from V and 0 bases from J, leaving 15 bases between. The CDR3 is 16 residues long. Germline V gene sequence: CDR1 KGHSH, CDR2 LQKENI. CDR3 DNA: TGTGCCAGCTCCCAAAGCGGGGGTACCTCTGGAAACACCATATATTTT. Its translation is CASSQSGGTSGNTIYF.

V usage is TRBV12-3 or TRBV12-4 and J usage is TRBJ1-2; D is unresolved. This CDR3 is built from 12 residues. The V end lost 3 bases, the J end lost 7 bases, and 9 bases lay between the germline ends. CDR3: CASSFGGVGYTF. The DNA of the CDR3 is TGTGCCAGCAGTTTTGGCGGGGTTGGCTACACCTTC.

The chain combines TRBV4-1 with TRBJ2-7, with D tentatively TRBD2 (6 bases). This CDR3 has 19 residues. The germline V and J ends were trimmed by 3 bases and 0 bases, with 24 bases remaining between them. Per germline, CDR1 MGHRA and CDR2 YSYEKL. The CDR3 spells CASSHPHAGTPFPSYEQYF. As DNA, the CDR3 is TGCGCCAGCAGCCACCCCCATGCCGGGACTCCTTTTCCCTCCTACGAGCAGTACTTC.

V is TRBV13 and J is TRBJ1-2; 12 nucleotides agree with TRBD1. With V trimmed by 4 bases and J by 4 bases, 4 bases remained unmatched. This CDR3 contains 15 residues. Germline V gene sequence: CDR1 PRHDT, CDR2 FYEKMQ (reference sequence). The CDR3 DNA reads TGTGCCAGCAGCTCCGGGACAGGGGGCGGCTATGGCTACACCTTC. Protein sequence: CASSSGTGGGYGYTF.

This sequence joins TRBV27 and TRBJ1-3; D might be TRBD1 (5 bases). The CDR3 consists of 15 residues. Trimming left V 0 bases short and J 2 bases short, with 8 bases between. Germline CDR1 and CDR2: MNHEY and SMNVEV (reference sequence). The CDR3 bases are TGTGCCAGCAGTTTATCGGGGGGAACTGGAAACACCATATATTTT. Its protein is CASSLSGGTGNTIYF.

The chain recombines TRBV11-2 with TRBJ2-1; the match to TRBD1 covers 8 bases. Per germline, CDR1 SGHAT and CDR2 FQNNGV. CDR3 length: 16 residues. Trimming cost V 8 bases and J 2 bases; bases outside gene matches: 11. The CDR3 DNA follows: TGTGCCAGCTTGAGGGGAACAGGGGGTACCTACAATGAGCAGTTCTTC. Amino acid sequence: CASLRGTGGTYNEQFF. The variable domain in full, with the rest retrieved from reference TRBV11-2 and TRBJ2-1, is EAGVAQSPRYKIIEKRQSVAFWCNPISGHATLYWYQQILGQGPKLLIQFQNNGVVDDSQLPKDRFSAERLKGVDSTLKIQPAKLEDSAVYLCASLRGTGGTYNEQFFGPGTRLTVL.

This rearrangement joins TRBV5-4 to TRBJ1-5, with 7 positions matching TRBD1. The CDR3 consists of 17 residues. V lost 2 bases and J lost 0; bases outside the gene matches: 8. Per the germline V gene, CDR1 is SGHNT and CDR2 is YYREEE (reference sequence). In DNA, the CDR3 is TGTGCCAGCAGCTTAAACCAGGGGGTGGGTAGCAATCAGCCCCAGCATTTT. Residues: CASSLNQGVGSNQPQHF.

This clone came up once. The CDR3 nucleotides are TGTGCCAGCAGGGCCCAGGTCTCTGGAAACACCATATATTTT. Translation: CASRAQVSGNTIYF. The chain carries TRBV2 and TRBJ1-3; D unclear. Germline V gives CDR1 SNHLY, CDR2 FYNNEI. V shed 6 bases and J shed 0 bases, with 9 bases lying between them. The CDR3 is made up of 14 amino acids.